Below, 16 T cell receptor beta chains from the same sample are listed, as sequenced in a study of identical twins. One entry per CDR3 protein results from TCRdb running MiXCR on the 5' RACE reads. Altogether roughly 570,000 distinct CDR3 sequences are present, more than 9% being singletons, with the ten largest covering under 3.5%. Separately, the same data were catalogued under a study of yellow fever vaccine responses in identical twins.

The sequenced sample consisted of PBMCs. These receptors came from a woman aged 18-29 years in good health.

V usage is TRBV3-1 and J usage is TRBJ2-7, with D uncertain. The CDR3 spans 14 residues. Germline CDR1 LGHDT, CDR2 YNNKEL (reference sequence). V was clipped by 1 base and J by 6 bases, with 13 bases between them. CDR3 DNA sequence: TGTGCCAGCAGCCAAGGGACCCCAAAGGGCGAGCAGTACTTC. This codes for CASSQGTPKGEQYF.

Here the CDR3 DNA reads TGTGCCAGCAGCTGGAAGACTAGCGGGGGGCCATCAGAGACCCAGTACTTC. This sequence encodes CASSWKTSGGPSETQYF. The chain employs TRBV7-2 and TRBJ2-5, with 13 nucleotides matching TRBD2. The CDR3 runs to 17 residues. The V and J ends lost 4 bases and 4 bases, in that order; junction bases with no gene match: 9. Germline V gene sequence: CDR1 SGHTA, CDR2 FQGNSA.

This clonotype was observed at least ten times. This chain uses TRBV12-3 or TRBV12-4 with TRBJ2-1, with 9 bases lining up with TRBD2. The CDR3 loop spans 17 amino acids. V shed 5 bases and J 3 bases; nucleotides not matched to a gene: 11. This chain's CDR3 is CASSLEGLAIIYNEQFF. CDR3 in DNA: TGTGCCAGCAGTCTAGAGGGACTAGCAATAATCTACAATGAGCAGTTCTTC.

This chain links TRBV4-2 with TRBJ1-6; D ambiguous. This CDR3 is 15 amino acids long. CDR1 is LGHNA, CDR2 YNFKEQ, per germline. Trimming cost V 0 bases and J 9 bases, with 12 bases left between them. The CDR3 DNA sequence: TGTGCCAGCAGCCAAGATAAAACGGGGAGTTCACCCCTCCACTTT. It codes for CASSQDKTGSSPLHF.

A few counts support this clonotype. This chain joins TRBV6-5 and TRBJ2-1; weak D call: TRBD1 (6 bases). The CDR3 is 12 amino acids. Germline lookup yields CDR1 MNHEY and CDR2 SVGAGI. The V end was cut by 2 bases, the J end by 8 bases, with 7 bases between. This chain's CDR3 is CASSYAGDEQFF. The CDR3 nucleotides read TGTGCCAGCAGTTACGCAGGGGATGAGCAGTTCTTC.

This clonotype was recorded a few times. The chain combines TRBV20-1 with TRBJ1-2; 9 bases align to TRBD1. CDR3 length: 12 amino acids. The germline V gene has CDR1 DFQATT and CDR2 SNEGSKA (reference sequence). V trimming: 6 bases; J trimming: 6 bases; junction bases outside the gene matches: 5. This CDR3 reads CSASTGGDGYTF. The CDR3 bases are TGCAGTGCCTCCACAGGGGGCGATGGCTACACCTTC.

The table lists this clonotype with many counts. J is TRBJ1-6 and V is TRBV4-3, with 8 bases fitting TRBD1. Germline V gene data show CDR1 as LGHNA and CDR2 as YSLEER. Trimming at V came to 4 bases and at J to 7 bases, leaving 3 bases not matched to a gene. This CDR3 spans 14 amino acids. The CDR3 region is CASSRGQGNSPLHF. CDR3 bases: TGCGCCAGCAGCCGAGGACAGGGCAATTCACCCCTCCACTTT.

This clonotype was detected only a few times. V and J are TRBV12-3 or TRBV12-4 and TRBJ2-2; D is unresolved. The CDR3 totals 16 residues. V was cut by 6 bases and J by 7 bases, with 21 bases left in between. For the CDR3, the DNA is TGTGCCAGCAGCCGAACGGTCTCTCCAACGGGCGGGGAGCTGTTTTTT. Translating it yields CASSRTVSPTGGELFF.

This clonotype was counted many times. The CDR3 reads CSVGRGSADTQYF. CDR3 coding DNA: TGCAGCGTCGGCAGGGGTTCGGCAGATACGCAGTATTTT. This chain joins TRBV29-1 and TRBJ2-3, with D perhaps matching TRBD1 (6 bases). V dropped 6 bases and J dropped 4 bases, with 14 bases sitting between them. The CDR3 runs 13 residues. Germline V gene sequence: CDR1 SQVTM, CDR2 ANQGSEA.

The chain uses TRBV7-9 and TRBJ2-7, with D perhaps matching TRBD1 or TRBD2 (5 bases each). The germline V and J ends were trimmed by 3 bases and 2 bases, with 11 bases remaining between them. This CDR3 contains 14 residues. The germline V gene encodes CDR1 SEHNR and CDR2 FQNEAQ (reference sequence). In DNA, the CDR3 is TGTGCCAGCAGCTTCAGGGACGGCCCCTACGAGCAGTACTTC. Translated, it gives CASSFRDGPYEQYF.

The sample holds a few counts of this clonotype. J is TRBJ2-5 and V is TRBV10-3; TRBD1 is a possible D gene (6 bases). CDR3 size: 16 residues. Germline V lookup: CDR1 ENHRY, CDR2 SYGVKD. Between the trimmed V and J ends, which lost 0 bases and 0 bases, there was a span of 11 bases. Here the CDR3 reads CAISESGTSYQETQYF. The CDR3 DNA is TGTGCCATCAGTGAGTCAGGGACATCGTACCAAGAGACCCAGTACTTC.

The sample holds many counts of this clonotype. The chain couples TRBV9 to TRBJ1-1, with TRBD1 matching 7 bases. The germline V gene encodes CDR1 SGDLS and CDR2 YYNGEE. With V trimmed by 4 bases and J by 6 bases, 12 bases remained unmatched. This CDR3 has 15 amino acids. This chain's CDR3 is CASSPGQAVGAEAFF. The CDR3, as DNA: TGTGCCAGCAGCCCCGGACAGGCGGTTGGCGCTGAAGCTTTCTTT.

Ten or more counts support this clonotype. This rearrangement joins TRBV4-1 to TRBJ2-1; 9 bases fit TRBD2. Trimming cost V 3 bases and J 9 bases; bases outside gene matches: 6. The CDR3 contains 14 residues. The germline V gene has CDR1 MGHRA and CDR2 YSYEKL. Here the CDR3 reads CASSQLTSGSEQFF. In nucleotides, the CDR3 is TGCGCCAGCAGCCAGCTGACTAGCGGCAGTGAGCAGTTCTTC.

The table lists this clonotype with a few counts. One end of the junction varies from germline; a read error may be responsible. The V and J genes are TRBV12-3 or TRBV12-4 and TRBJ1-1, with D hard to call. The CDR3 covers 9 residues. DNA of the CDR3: TGTGCCAGCAGTTTACCACCCCAATTT. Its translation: CASSLPPQF.

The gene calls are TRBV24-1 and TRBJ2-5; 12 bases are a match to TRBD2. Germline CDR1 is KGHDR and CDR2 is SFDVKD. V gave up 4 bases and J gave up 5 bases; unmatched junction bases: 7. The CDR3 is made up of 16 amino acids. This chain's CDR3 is CATSETSGSGRETQYF. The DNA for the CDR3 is TGTGCCACCAGTGAGACTAGCGGGAGTGGTCGGGAGACCCAGTACTTC.

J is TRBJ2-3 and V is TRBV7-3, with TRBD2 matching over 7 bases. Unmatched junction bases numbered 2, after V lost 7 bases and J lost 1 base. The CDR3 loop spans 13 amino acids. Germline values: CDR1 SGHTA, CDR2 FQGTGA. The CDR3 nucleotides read TGTGCCAGCACCGCGGGGGGCACAGATACGCAGTATTTT. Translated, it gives CASTAGGTDTQYF.